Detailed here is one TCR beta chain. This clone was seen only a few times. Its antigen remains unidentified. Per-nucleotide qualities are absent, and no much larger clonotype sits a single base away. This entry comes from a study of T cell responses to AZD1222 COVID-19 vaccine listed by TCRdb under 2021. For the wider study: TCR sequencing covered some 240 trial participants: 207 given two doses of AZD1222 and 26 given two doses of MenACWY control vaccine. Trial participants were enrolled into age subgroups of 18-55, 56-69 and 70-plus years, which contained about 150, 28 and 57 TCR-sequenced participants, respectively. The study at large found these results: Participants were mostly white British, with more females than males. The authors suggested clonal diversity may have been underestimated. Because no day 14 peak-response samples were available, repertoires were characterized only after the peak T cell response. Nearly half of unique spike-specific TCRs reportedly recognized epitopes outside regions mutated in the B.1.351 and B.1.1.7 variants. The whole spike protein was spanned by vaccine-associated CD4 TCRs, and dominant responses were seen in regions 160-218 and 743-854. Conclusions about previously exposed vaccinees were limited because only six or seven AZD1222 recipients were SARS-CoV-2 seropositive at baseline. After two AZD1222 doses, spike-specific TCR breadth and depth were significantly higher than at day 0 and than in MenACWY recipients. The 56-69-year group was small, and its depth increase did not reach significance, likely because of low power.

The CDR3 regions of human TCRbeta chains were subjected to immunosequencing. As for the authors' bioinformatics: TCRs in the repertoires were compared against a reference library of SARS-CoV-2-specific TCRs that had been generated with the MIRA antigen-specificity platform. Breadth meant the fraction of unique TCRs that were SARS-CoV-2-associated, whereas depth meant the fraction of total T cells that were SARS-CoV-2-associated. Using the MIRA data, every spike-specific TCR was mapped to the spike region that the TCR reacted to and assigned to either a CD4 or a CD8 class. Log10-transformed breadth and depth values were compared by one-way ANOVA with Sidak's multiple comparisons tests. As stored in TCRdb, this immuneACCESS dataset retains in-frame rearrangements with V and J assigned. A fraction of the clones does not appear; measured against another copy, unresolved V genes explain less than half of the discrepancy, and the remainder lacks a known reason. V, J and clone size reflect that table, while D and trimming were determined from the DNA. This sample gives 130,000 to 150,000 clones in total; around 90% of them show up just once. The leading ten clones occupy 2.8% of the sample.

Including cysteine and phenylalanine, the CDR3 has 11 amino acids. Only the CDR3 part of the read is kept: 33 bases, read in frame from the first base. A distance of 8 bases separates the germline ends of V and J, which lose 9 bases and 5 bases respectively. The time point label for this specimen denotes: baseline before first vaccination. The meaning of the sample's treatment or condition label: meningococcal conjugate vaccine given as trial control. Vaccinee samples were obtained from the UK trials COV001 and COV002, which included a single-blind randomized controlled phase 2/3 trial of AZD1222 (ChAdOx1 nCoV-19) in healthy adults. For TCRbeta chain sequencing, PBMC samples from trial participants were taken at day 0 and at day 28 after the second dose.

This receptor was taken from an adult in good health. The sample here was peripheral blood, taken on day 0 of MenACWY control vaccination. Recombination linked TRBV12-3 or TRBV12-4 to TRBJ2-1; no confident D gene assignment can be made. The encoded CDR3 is CASGPHNEQFF. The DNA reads TGTGCCAGTGGGCCGCACAATGAGCAGTTCTTC.